This T cell receptor (beta chain) was profiled in a study of T-cell reconstitution after alpha-beta-depleted transplantation in children. Trimming at V came to 3 bases and at J to 7 bases, leaving 13 bases not matched to a gene. From germline, CDR1 is LGHDT and CDR2 YNNKEL (reference sequence). The CDR3 loop spans 16 amino acids. Note on this clonotype: A read error may be the cause here, since a much bigger clone is one base away.

A TCRbeta library incorporating unique molecular identifiers was prepared. TCRdb re-called the PCR reads with MiXCR, one entry per CDR3 protein. The sample lists 200,000 to 250,000 distinct CDR3 sequences; 12% were seen once. The chain employs TRBV3-1 and TRBJ2-5; 8 nucleotides line up with TRBD2. The starting material was PBMCs from the stem cell graft donor, obtained from the stem cell graft. This TCR was sampled from a human donor who donated a stem cell graft to a child with acute lymphoblastic leukemia. The CDR3 region is CASSHRPGLGDGTQYF. The CDR3 DNA reads as TGTGCCAGCAGCCACAGGCCGGGACTAGGGGATGGGACCCAGTACTTC.